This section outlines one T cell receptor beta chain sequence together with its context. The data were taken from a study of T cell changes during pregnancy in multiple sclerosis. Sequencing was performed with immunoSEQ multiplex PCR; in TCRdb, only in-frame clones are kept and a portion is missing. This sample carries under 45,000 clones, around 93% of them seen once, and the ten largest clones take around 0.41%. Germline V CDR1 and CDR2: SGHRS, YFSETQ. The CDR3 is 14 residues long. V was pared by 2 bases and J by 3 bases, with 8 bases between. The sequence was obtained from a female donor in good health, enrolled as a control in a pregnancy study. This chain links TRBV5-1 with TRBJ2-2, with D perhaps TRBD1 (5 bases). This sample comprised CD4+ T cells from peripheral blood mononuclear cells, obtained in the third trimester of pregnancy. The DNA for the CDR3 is TGCGCCAGCAGCTTTTCAGGGTACACCGGGGAGCTGTTTTTT. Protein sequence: CASSFSGYTGELFF.